This TCR beta chain was sequenced in a study of T cells in Graves' hyperthyroidism and ophthalmopathy. Out of more than 8 ml of fresh peripheral blood came the PBMCs. The investigators amplified TCR beta CDR3 regions from RNA transcripts. Primed by the HTBI set, a first-round RT-PCR was run on the TCR CDR3. Using its own MiXCR run on the multiplex PCR reads, TCRdb lists one record per CDR3 protein. The sample holds over 450,000 distinct CDR3 sequences, over 15% seen once. Trimming removed 5 bases from V and 9 bases from J, with 17 bases in between. The length of the CDR3 is 14 residues. Germline V gives CDR1 LNHDA, CDR2 SQIVND (reference sequence).

The sequenced sample was blood. The chain is built from TRBV19 and TRBJ2-1; D assignment may be TRBD1 or TRBD2 (5 bases each). The receptor's source is a young woman with Graves' ophthalmopathy. This chain's CDR3 is CASSQEEWGSEQFF. CDR3 coding DNA: TGTGCCAGTAGTCAAGAGGAATGGGGGTCTGAGCAGTTCTTC. Full variable domain (missing parts from reference TRBV19 and TRBJ2-1): DGGITQSPKYLFRKEGQNVTLSCEQNLNHDAMYWYRQDPGQGLRLIYYSQIVNDFQKGDIAEGYSVSREKKESFPLTVTSAQKNPTAFYLCASSQEEWGSEQFFGPGTRLTVL.